The next 16 T cell receptor beta chains were all read from a single sample in a study of blood T cell repertoires in COVID-19. Measured with immunoSEQ multiplex PCR; TCRdb has only the in-frame clones, and not every one. The profile shows 250,000 to 300,000 clones, 84% of them singletons. Sequencing input: PBMCs or T cells enriched from blood (not recorded which). These receptors all stem from a man aged 25 to 40 with acute COVID-19.

This chain joins TRBV29-1 and TRBJ1-2; TRBD1 aligns across 9 bases. This CDR3 has 11 amino acids. Per germline, CDR1 SQVTM and CDR2 ANQGSEA. V was clipped by 6 bases and J by 4 bases; unmatched bases: 0. The CDR3 region has the DNA TGCAGCGTGACAGGGGGCTATGGCTACACCTTC. Its protein is CSVTGGYGYTF.

The DNA of the CDR3 is TGTGCCAGCAGTTCGAGTCCACGGTCTACCAAAAACATTCAGTACTTC. Translating gives CASSSSPRSTKNIQYF. The chain is built from TRBV6-5 and TRBJ2-4; D call uncertain. The CDR3 is 16 amino acids. V was pared by 4 bases and J by 2 bases, with 15 bases between. The germline V gene encodes CDR1 MNHEY and CDR2 SVGAGI.

The gene calls are TRBV5-5 and TRBJ1-5, with 7 bases lining up with TRBD1. Trimming cost V 3 bases and J 4 bases; bases outside gene matches: 4. Germline V CDR1 and CDR2: SGHKS, YYEKEE (reference sequence). This CDR3 is built from 14 residues. The chain's CDR3 is CASSSGQINQPQHF. CDR3 in DNA: TGTGCCAGCAGCTCGGGACAGATTAATCAGCCCCAGCATTTT.

A single count supports this clone. The CDR3 coding sequence is TGTGCCAGCAGTTACTCTACAGGGCCTGAAGCTTTCTTT. As protein: CASSYSTGPEAFF. The chain joins TRBV6-2 or TRBV6-3 to TRBJ1-1; tentative D call: TRBD1 (6 bases). The germline V gene has CDR1 MNHEY and CDR2 SVGEGT. With 0 bases removed from V and 6 bases from J, the gap between germline ends came to 8 bases. The length of the CDR3 is 13 residues.

V usage is TRBV5-4 and J usage is TRBJ2-7; 7 bases fit TRBD1. J lost 5 bases, V lost 4 bases, and 9 bases had no gene match. The CDR3 is made up of 14 amino acids. Germline loops: CDR1 SGHNT, CDR2 YYREEE (reference sequence). CDR3 sequence reads: CASSQTDRDDEQYV. The CDR3 DNA reads as TGTGCCAGCAGCCAAACCGACAGGGACGACGAGCAGTACGTC.

The chain has TRBV4-1 and TRBJ1-6, with D possibly TRBD1 on 6 matching bases. CDR1 MGHRA and CDR2 YSYEKL come from the germline V gene. Trimming took 3 bases from V and 7 from J, leaving 10 bases between them. The CDR3 sequence is 14 residues long. The CDR3 DNA sequence: TGCGCCAGCAGCCAGGGACACGAAAATTCACCCCTCCACTTT. It is translated as CASSQGHENSPLHF.

This clone came up many times. The chain uses TRBV6-4 and TRBJ2-2; tentative D call: TRBD2 (5 bases). Germline-derived CDR1 and CDR2 are MRHNA and SNTAGT. CDR3 length equals 13 residues. V dropped 3 bases and J dropped 7 bases, with 9 bases sitting between them. The CDR3 here is CASSESEGGELFF. The CDR3 DNA is TGTGCCAGCAGTGAAAGCGAGGGCGGGGAGCTGTTTTTT.

The CDR3 sequence is CASTTGQPPYGYTF. For the CDR3, the DNA is TGCGCCAGCACCACCGGACAGCCACCCTATGGCTACACCTTC. V is TRBV5-1 and J is TRBJ1-2, with a weak D call TRBD1 (6 bases). The CDR3 is 14 residues long. V dropped 6 bases and J dropped 4 bases, with 16 bases sitting between them. Germline CDR1 SGHRS, CDR2 YFSETQ. Using reference TRBV5-1 and TRBJ1-2 for the parts outside the CDR3, the full variable domain is KAGVTQTPRYLIKTRGQQVTLSCSPISGHRSVSWYQQTPGQGLQFLFEYFSETQRNKGNFPGRFSGRQFSNSRSEMNVSTLELGDSALYLCASTTGQPPYGYTFGSGTRLTVV.

V usage is TRBV18 and J usage is TRBJ1-1, with D maybe TRBD1 (5 bases). The CDR3 is made up of 15 amino acids. V gave up 6 bases and J gave up 1 base, with 15 bases separating them. Looked up from germline, CDR1 is KGHSH and CDR2 is LQKENI. The CDR3 sequence is CASSLRQSSNTEAFF. CDR3 in DNA: TGTGCCAGCTCCCTCAGACAGAGCTCGAACACTGAAGCTTTCTTT.

The V gene is TRBV29-1, the J gene TRBJ2-3, with D tentatively TRBD2 (6 bases). This CDR3 region has 13 residues. The ends were cut back, 6 bases at V and 2 bases at J, with 12 bases in the middle. The V gene's germline CDR1 is SQVTM and CDR2 ANQGSEA. The CDR3 DNA follows: TGCAGCGTAGGGACTTCCCCCACAGATACGCAGTATTTT. This gives the protein CSVGTSPTDTQYF.

The genes are TRBV6-5 and TRBJ2-3; D remains ambiguous. Trimming removed 2 bases at V and 3 bases at J, with 9 bases between. The CDR3 spans 14 residues. Germline loops: CDR1 MNHEY, CDR2 SVGAGI. CDR3 coding DNA: TGTGCCAGCAGTTACCAACTGGTTACAGATACGCAGTATTTT. Translated: CASSYQLVTDTQYF.

The chain uses TRBV9 and TRBJ1-6; D is unresolved. Trimming took off 3 bases at V and 9 bases at J, with 13 bases between the two ends. Germline CDR1 reads SGDLS; CDR2 reads YYNGEE. This CDR3 region has 14 residues. The CDR3 loop reads CASSGAISPSPLHF. The CDR3 DNA follows: TGTGCCAGCAGCGGGGCAATATCACCTTCACCCCTCCACTTT.

V and J are TRBV7-3 and TRBJ2-1; possible D gene TRBD1, 5 bases. This CDR3 is built from 14 residues. Germline loops: CDR1 SGHTA, CDR2 FQGTGA. The V end was cut by 3 bases, the J end by 10 bases, with 16 bases between. The CDR3 protein is CASSLLPGREEQFF. The CDR3 DNA is TGTGCCAGCAGCTTGTTACCGGGCAGGGAAGAGCAGTTCTTC.

This clone was counted a few times. The chain employs TRBV6-5 and TRBJ2-1, with D unresolved. The CDR3 has 12 amino acids. The germline gives CDR1 MNHEY, CDR2 SVGAGI. Trimming stripped 6 bases from V and 3 bases from J, with 6 bases between. CDR3 protein: CASRADYNEQFF. CDR3 in DNA: TGTGCCAGCAGGGCCGACTACAATGAGCAGTTCTTC.

The chain couples TRBV25-1 to TRBJ1-1; D call uncertain. The CDR3 is 13 residues long. Germline V gene data show CDR1 as MGHDK and CDR2 as SYGVNS. Trimming cost V 5 bases and J 0 bases, with 7 bases left between them. CDR3 loop: CASSKLMNTEAFF. The CDR3 DNA sequence: TGTGCCAGCAGTAAGCTGATGAACACTGAAGCTTTCTTT.

The V gene is TRBV19, the J gene TRBJ1-2, with D uncertain. The ends were cut back, 5 bases at V and 1 base at J, with 8 bases in the middle. Germline assignment: CDR1 LNHDA and CDR2 SQIVND (reference sequence). This CDR3 has 13 residues. CDR3 nucleotide sequence: TGTGCCAGTAGTTCCCAGTTTAACTATGGCTACACCTTC. It is translated as CASSSQFNYGYTF.